This T cell receptor (beta chain) was obtained from a study of T cell repertoires in ileal Crohn's disease. The overall study: All patients had surgery for stricturing (approximately 60%) or penetrating (approximately 39%) disease. Study observations and caveats: High-frequency clones were more common in sorted CD8 than CD4 cells. Compared with non-smokers, active smokers at surgery showed more clonal expansions.

TCRdb's copy holds only in-frame clones and misses some; the assay was immunoSEQ multiplex PCR. The data contain 5,000 to 6,500 clones, about four fifths of them singletons. CDR3 length: 10 amino acids. Germline trimming cut 4 bases from V and 10 bases from J; bases unmatched to any gene: 3. CDR1 SQVTM and CDR2 ANQGSEA come from the germline V gene. Remarks on this clone: Its antigen is currently unknown.

The clonotype comes from an adult with Crohn's disease. Sequenced input: ileal tissue. The rearrangement joins TRBV29-1 to TRBJ1-1; TRBD1 aligns across 7 bases. This chain's CDR3 is CSVVSGGAFF. The CDR3 region has the DNA TGCAGCGTTGTCTCAGGGGGAGCTTTCTTT.